This TCR beta chain was identified during a study of response to subunit inactivated influenza vaccine listed by TCRdb under 2018. The study in broad terms: Deep quantitative T cell receptor repertoire profiling was used in the study to track responses to a trivalent subunit inactivated influenza vaccine.

At the junction V is shortened by 3 bases and J by 4 bases; bases outside the gene matches: 1. There are 15 amino acids in the CDR3, from cysteine to phenylalanine inclusive. Only the CDR3 DNA is retained, 45 bases long and in frame from the first base. CDR1 and CDR2, per the germline V gene (reference sequence), are MNHEY and SMNVEV. Overall results and qualifications from the work: According to the authors, only a limited number of new T cells may be recruited by each seasonal influenza vaccination.

This clonotype was seen repeatedly, ten times or more. Its antigen is not yet known. One base away there is no much larger clone; base qualities are not given. The library came from RT-PCR. The instrument was an Illumina HiSeq 2500. TCRdb reran the public reads through fastp at Q25 and MiXCR, keeping productive beta chains. Rows with one shared CDR3 protein collapse into an entry with the most common genes and DNA. The sample table contains around 470,000 distinct CDR3 sequences; only one count was recorded for 7.2% of them. The ten largest clones capture approximately 14% of the sample. The chain links TRBV27 with TRBJ1-6; 9 of the junction bases match TRBD1. The receptor comes from a man aged 45-69 years who received an inactivated influenza vaccine. Donor details come from another sample of the same person, matched by shared clones. The sequencing here drew on PBMCs from blood, taken around 25 months after vaccination. This receptor has the CDR3 CASSFGTGYNSPLHF. The base sequence is TGTGCCAGCAGTTTTGGGACAGGGTATAATTCACCCCTCCACTTT.